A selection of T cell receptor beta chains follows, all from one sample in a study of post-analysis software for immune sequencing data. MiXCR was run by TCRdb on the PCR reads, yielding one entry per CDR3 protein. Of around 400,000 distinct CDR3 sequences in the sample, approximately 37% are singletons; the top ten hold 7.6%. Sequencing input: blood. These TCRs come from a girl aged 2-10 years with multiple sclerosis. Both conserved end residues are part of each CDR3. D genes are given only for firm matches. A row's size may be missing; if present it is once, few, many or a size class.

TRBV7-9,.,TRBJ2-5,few,CASSQDLPARDLNTQYF,TGTGCCAGCAGTCAAGATCTACCGGCTCGGGATCTGAATACCCAGTACTTC
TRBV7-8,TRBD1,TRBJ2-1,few,CASSPQGALAIEQFF,TGTGCCAGCAGCCCCCAGGGGGCCCTAGCGATAGAGCAGTTCTTC
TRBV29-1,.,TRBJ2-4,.,CSVEINLATGLGIQYF,TGCAGCGTTGAAATAAATCTAGCTACGGGGTTAGGCATTCAGTACTTC
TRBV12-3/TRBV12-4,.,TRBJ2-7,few,CASSWGRGTMYEQYF,TGTGCCAGCAGTTGGGGGAGAGGGACAATGTACGAGCAGTACTTC
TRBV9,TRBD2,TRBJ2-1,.,CASSPLAGGNGNEQFF,TGTGCCAGCAGCCCACTCGCGGGAGGAAACGGGAATGAGCAGTTCTTC
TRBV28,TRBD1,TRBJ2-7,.,CASSLARDSLSYEQYF,TGTGCCAGCAGTTTGGCACGGGACAGTCTGTCCTACGAGCAGTACTTC
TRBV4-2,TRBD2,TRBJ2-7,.,CASSQDLMMGLASSYEQYF,TGTGCCAGCAGCCAAGATCTTATGATGGGACTAGCGTCCTCCTACGAGCAGTACTTC
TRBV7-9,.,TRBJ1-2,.,CASNLGASGYTF,TGTGCCAGCAACTTAGGGGCCAGTGGCTACACCTTC
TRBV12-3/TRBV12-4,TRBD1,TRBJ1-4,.,CASSLGGGSEKLFF,TGTGCCAGCAGTTTAGGAGGGGGCAGTGAAAAACTGTTTTTT
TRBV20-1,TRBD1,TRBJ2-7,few,CSARKDRGVYEQYF,TGCAGTGCTAGGAAGGACAGGGGGGTCTACGAGCAGTACTTC
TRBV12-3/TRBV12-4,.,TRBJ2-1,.,CASTLGLHNEQFF,TGTGCCAGCACCCTGGGACTCCACAATGAGCAGTTCTTC
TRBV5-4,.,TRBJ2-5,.,CASSPMTGPPEETQYF,TGTGCCAGCAGTCCTATGACAGGACCTCCCGAAGAGACCCAGTACTTC
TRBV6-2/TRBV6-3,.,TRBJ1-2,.,CASSRRNYGYTF,TGTGCCAGTAGTAGGAGGAACTATGGCTACACCTTC
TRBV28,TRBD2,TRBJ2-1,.,CASSLFIREGQNEQFF,TGTGCCAGCAGTTTATTTATCCGGGAGGGCCAAAATGAGCAGTTCTTC
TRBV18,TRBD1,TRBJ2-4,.,CASSLDRASVGNIQYF,TGTGCCAGCTCACTGGACAGGGCCTCCGTCGGAAACATTCAGTACTTC
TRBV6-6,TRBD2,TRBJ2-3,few,CASGDYTDTQYF,TGTGCCAGCGGGGACTACACAGATACGCAGTATTTT
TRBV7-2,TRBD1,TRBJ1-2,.,CASSPATGVYGYTF,TGTGCCAGCAGCCCAGCAACAGGGGTCTATGGCTACACCTTC
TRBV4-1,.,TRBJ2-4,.,CASSQDRAQQYF,TGCGCCAGCAGCCAAGATAGGGCTCAGCAGTACTTC
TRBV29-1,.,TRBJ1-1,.,CSVERRANTEAFF,TGCAGCGTTGAACGCCGAGCAAACACTGAAGCTTTCTTT
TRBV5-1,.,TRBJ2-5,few,CASSFRGRGETQYF,TGCGCCAGCAGCTTCAGGGGCAGAGGAGAGACCCAGTACTTC
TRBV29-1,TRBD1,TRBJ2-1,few,CSVVRQGGYNEQFF,TGCAGCGTTGTTAGACAGGGTGGATACAATGAGCAGTTCTTC
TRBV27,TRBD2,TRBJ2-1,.,CASSFITSGGDNEQFF,TGTGCCAGCAGTTTTATCACTAGCGGGGGAGACAATGAGCAGTTCTTC
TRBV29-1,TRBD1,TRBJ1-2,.,CEDRDHTF,TGTGAAGACAGGGACCACACCTTC
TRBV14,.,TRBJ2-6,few,CASSQDDFHPGANVLTF,TGTGCCAGCAGCCAAGACGACTTTCATCCTGGGGCCAACGTCCTGACTTTC
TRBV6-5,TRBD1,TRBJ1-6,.,CASSKDRGTDSPLHF,TGTGCCAGCAGTAAAGACAGGGGGACCGATTCACCCCTCCACTTT
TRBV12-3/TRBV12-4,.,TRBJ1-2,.,CASSFGAHGYTF,TGTGCCAGCAGTTTCGGGGCACATGGCTACACCTTC
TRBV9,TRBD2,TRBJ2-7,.,CASSVGGRGNEQYF,TGTGCCAGCAGCGTAGGCGGGAGGGGCAACGAGCAGTACTTC
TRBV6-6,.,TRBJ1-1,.,CASTNKQRNTEAFF,TGTGCCAGCACCAATAAACAGAGGAACACTGAAGCTTTCTTT
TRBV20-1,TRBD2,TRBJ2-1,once,CSARDQTSGNWDEQFF,TGCAGTGCTAGAGACCAGACTAGCGGGAACTGGGATGAGCAGTTCTTC
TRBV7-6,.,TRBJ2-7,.,CASSAYGDYEQYF,TGTGCCAGCAGCGCCTACGGGGACTACGAGCAGTACTTC
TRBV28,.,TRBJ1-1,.,CASTKTVNTEAFF,TGTGCCAGCACTAAGACAGTAAACACTGAAGCTTTCTTT
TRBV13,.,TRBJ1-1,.,CASSPLYGEAFF,TGTGCCAGCAGCCCCCTTTACGGGGAGGCTTTCTTT
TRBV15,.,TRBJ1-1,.,CATSSTGTNTEAFF,TGTGCCACCAGCAGTACAGGGACGAACACTGAAGCTTTCTTT
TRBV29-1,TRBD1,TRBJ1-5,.,CSVQGADSNQPQHF,TGCAGCGTTCAGGGGGCGGATAGCAATCAGCCCCAGCATTTT
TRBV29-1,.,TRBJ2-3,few,CSYQGSVTDTQYF,TGCAGCTACCAGGGGAGCGTCACAGATACGCAGTATTTT
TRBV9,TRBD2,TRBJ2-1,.,CASSVALIGGGDGNEQFF,TGTGCCAGCAGCGTAGCTCTCATTGGTGGGGGGGATGGGAATGAGCAGTTCTTC
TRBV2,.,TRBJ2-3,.,CASTPLDADTQYF,TGTGCCAGCACCCCACTAGATGCGGATACGCAGTATTTT
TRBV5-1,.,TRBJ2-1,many,CASSSRPGGYNEQFF,TGCGCCAGCAGCTCCCGACCGGGCGGCTACAATGAGCAGTTCTTC
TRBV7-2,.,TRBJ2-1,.,CASSERRGSYNEQFF,TGTGCCAGCAGCGAGCGTAGGGGCTCCTACAATGAGCAGTTCTTC
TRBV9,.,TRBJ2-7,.,CASSVAGAAGGEQYF,TGTGCCAGCAGCGTAGCCGGGGCTGCGGGCGGTGAGCAGTACTTC
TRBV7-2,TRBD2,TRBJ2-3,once,CASRRPARGLAVDTQYF,TGTGCCAGCAGACGCCCCGCTCGGGGACTAGCGGTTGATACGCAGTATTTT
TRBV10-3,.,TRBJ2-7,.,CAISQKGDGSYEQYF,TGTGCCATCAGTCAAAAAGGGGACGGATCCTACGAGCAGTACTTC
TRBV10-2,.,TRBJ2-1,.,CASRIGESSYNEQFF,TGCGCCAGCAGAATTGGTGAGAGCTCCTACAATGAGCAGTTCTTC
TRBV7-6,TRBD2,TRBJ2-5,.,CASSLGGLAVQETQYF,TGTGCCAGCAGCTTAGGGGGACTAGCGGTACAAGAGACCCAGTACTTC
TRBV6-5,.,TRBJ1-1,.,CASTKPGNTEAFF,TGTGCCAGCACAAAGCCAGGGAACACTGAAGCTTTCTTT
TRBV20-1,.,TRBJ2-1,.,CSARDKTVNEQFF,TGCAGTGCTAGAGATAAAACAGTCAATGAGCAGTTCTTC
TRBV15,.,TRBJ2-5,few,CATSRDRSYGQETQYF,TGTGCCACCAGCAGAGATCGGAGCTACGGGCAAGAGACCCAGTACTTC
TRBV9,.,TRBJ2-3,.,CASREGGVSDTQYF,TGTGCCAGCAGGGAGGGTGGGGTGTCAGATACGCAGTATTTT
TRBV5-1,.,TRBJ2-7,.,CASSLGAVYEQYF,TGCGCCAGCAGCTTGGGGGCCGTCTACGAGCAGTACTTC
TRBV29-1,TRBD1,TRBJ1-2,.,CSVEVQGAAGYTF,TGCAGCGTTGAAGTACAGGGGGCGGCGGGCTACACCTTC